Listed below are T cell receptor beta chains from one sample, sequenced in a study of CD8 T cells in Susac syndrome. TCRdb reprocessed the immunoSEQ multiplex PCR reads with MiXCR, giving one entry per CDR3 protein. This table has a few hundred thousand distinct CDR3 sequences, 95% appearing once. The sequenced sample was CD4+ T cells from PBMCs. The receptors originated from a human donor with multiple sclerosis. The CDR3 runs from the conserved cysteine through the conserved F or W. Each record gives: V gene, J gene, D gene, CDR3 protein. D genes are given only for firm matches.

v_call: TRBV5-6; j_call: TRBJ1-1; d_call: NA; cdr3_aa: CASSLDVRGNTEAFF
v_call: TRBV18; j_call: TRBJ1-2; d_call: TRBD1; cdr3_aa: CASSPQEGAYGYTF
v_call: TRBV20-1; j_call: TRBJ2-3; d_call: NA; cdr3_aa: CSARDPQGGGDTQYF
v_call: TRBV6-6; j_call: TRBJ1-1; d_call: NA; cdr3_aa: CASSYVENTEAFF
v_call: TRBV30; j_call: TRBJ1-5; d_call: NA; cdr3_aa: CAWGGQLSNQPQHF
v_call: TRBV7-9; j_call: TRBJ2-7; d_call: NA; cdr3_aa: CASSPLQGLQYF
v_call: TRBV7-9; j_call: TRBJ1-1; d_call: NA; cdr3_aa: CASSSRTEAFF
v_call: TRBV4-2; j_call: TRBJ1-6; d_call: NA; cdr3_aa: CASSQEAGVNSPLHF
v_call: TRBV12-3/TRBV12-4; j_call: TRBJ1-1; d_call: NA; cdr3_aa: CASSPRTRSNTEAFF
v_call: TRBV29-1; j_call: TRBJ2-7; d_call: NA; cdr3_aa: CSVGQVRAYEQYF
v_call: TRBV14; j_call: TRBJ2-4; d_call: NA; cdr3_aa: CASSQDQPGVKNIQYF